The 27 T cell receptor beta chains listed next were all sequenced from one sample in a study of OX40 agonist ivuxolimab in advanced cancers. Here immunoSEQ multiplex PCR was the method, and the copy in TCRdb shows in-frame clones only, minus some. This sample has 35,000 to 40,000 clones; more than 80% occur once, and the top ten carry 15% to 20%. Sequences were derived from CD4+ or CD8+ T cells sorted from blood, sampled in a trial of the OX40 agonist ivuxolimab. These receptors came from an adult with an advanced solid tumor such as melanoma, head and neck, liver or kidney cancer.

The V call is TRBV4-3, the J call TRBJ2-1, with 14 bases that match TRBD2. CDR3 length: 16 residues. Trimming at V came to 4 bases and at J to 6 bases, leaving 5 bases not matched to a gene. In germline, CDR1 is LGHNA, CDR2 YSLEER. CDR3 coding DNA: TGCGCCAGCAGCCGGGGACTAGCGGGGGAGGGCAATGAGCAGTTCTTC. Its translation is CASSRGLAGEGNEQFF.

In nucleotides, the CDR3 is TGTGCCAGCAGCCCGAGCCTGTACAATGAGCAGTTCTTC. It encodes CASSPSLYNEQFF. The genes are TRBV7-9 and TRBJ2-1, with D hard to call. The germline V gene encodes CDR1 SEHNR and CDR2 FQNEAQ (reference sequence). Trimming stripped 5 bases from V and 4 bases from J, with 9 bases between. This CDR3 spans 13 amino acids.

As regards this clone: The identical CDR3 is also encoded by other nucleotide sequences in the sample. This chain connects TRBV28 to TRBJ1-2, with D hard to call. This CDR3 spans 13 amino acids. Looked up from germline, CDR1 is MDHEN and CDR2 is SYDVKM. The V and J ends lost 4 bases and 3 bases respectively, with 9 bases between them. The DNA for the CDR3 is TGTGCCAGCAGTTCATCAAGGGACTATGGCTACACCTTC. Amino acids: CASSSSRDYGYTF.

The chain couples TRBV30 to TRBJ1-1; D unresolved. The CDR3 sequence is 12 residues long. Trimming cost V 3 bases and J 0 bases, with 5 bases left between them. Germline V gene lookup returns CDR1 GTSNPN and CDR2 SVGIG (reference sequence). CDR3 amino acids: CAWRALNTEAFF. The CDR3 coding sequence is TGTGCCTGGAGGGCCTTGAACACTGAAGCTTTCTTT.

The genes are TRBV13 and TRBJ2-7, with D perhaps TRBD1 (5 bases). Germline loops: CDR1 PRHDT, CDR2 FYEKMQ (reference sequence). V gave up 0 bases and J gave up 2 bases, with 11 bases separating them. The CDR3 runs 15 residues. In DNA, the CDR3 is TGTGCCAGCAGCTTAGGCCAGGGCAGTGCCTACGAGCAGTACTTC. Translating gives CASSLGQGSAYEQYF.

CDR3 bases: TGTGCCAGCAGTTACTCACAGAATCAGCCCCAGCATTTT. It codes for CASSYSQNQPQHF. This chain links TRBV6-5 with TRBJ1-5; D not certain. Germline CDR1 and CDR2: MNHEY and SVGAGI. This CDR3 comprises 13 residues. Trimming pared 0 bases from V and 4 bases from J, leaving 4 bases between.

V usage is TRBV11-1 and J usage is TRBJ1-1; D not resolved. Trimming cost V 5 bases and J 6 bases, with 13 bases left between them. The germline V gene has CDR1 SGHAT and CDR2 FQDESV (reference sequence). The length of the CDR3 is 13 residues. CDR3 region: CASSRTHNAEAFF. As DNA, the CDR3 is TGTGCCAGCAGCCGTACCCACAATGCTGAAGCTTTCTTT. Together with reference TRBV11-1 and TRBJ1-1, the CDR3 gives the full variable domain: EAEVAQSPRYKITEKSQAVAFWCDPISGHATLYWYRQILGQGPELLVQFQDESVVDDSQLPKDRFSAERLKGVDSTLKIQPAELGDSAMYLCASSRTHNAEAFFGQGTRLTVV.

This clone was counted a single time. The chain joins TRBV4-1 to TRBJ1-5; D not resolved. Germline CDR1 MGHRA, CDR2 YSYEKL. This CDR3 is 15 amino acids long. Deletions cut 1 base from V and 5 bases from J, with 12 bases between. In DNA form, the CDR3 reads TGCGCCAGCAGCCAAGTGTATGCCGCAGATCAGCCCCAGCATTTT. It codes for CASSQVYAADQPQHF.

This chain uses TRBV7-6 with TRBJ1-4; 9 bases align to TRBD1. Germline V gives CDR1 SGHVS, CDR2 FNYEAQ. The trim removed 2 bases at V and 3 bases at J, leaving 16 bases unmatched. The CDR3 loop spans 20 amino acids. CDR3: CASSLYPPRGQGLSNEKLFF. The DNA of the CDR3 is TGTGCCAGCAGCTTATATCCCCCTCGAGGACAGGGGTTGTCTAATGAAAAACTGTTTTTT.

This clone was observed a single time. This chain uses TRBV6-5 with TRBJ2-7, with D perhaps matching TRBD1 (6 bases). Deletions cut 6 bases from V and 2 bases from J, with 11 bases between. Germline V gene sequence: CDR1 MNHEY, CDR2 SVGAGI. The CDR3 is 13 amino acids. Here the CDR3 DNA reads TGTGCCAGCAGGGGGGCTTCCCCCTACGAGCAGTACTTC. Its protein product is CASRGASPYEQYF.

The table lists this clone with a count of one. This chain joins TRBV6-6 and TRBJ1-4; 8 positions agree with TRBD1. Germline V gene data show CDR1 as MNHNY and CDR2 as SVGAGI (reference sequence). The CDR3 is made up of 13 amino acids. V lost 8 bases, J lost 8 bases, and 7 bases stayed unmatched. This CDR3 reads CASLGQGTEKLFF. As DNA, the CDR3 is TGTGCCAGCCTCGGACAGGGTACGGAAAAACTGTTTTTT.

V gene TRBV6-6 combines with J gene TRBJ1-6, with 9 bases fitting TRBD1. This CDR3 is 15 amino acids long. V dropped 6 bases and J dropped 6; count of bases not matched to a gene: 6. Germline loops: CDR1 MNHNY, CDR2 SVGAGI (reference sequence). The CDR3 sequence is CASRPTGGVNSPLHF. CDR3 nucleotides: TGTGCCAGCAGGCCAACAGGGGGCGTTAATTCACCCCTCCACTTT.

The chain recombines TRBV18 with TRBJ2-5; no clear D. V shed 0 bases and J shed 6 bases, with 8 bases lying between them. Germline V gene data show CDR1 as KGHSH and CDR2 as LQKENI. There are 13 residues in the CDR3. The CDR3 is CASSPPDGKTQYF. CDR3 coding DNA: TGTGCCAGCTCACCACCGGATGGCAAGACCCAGTACTTC.

The chain uses TRBV7-8 and TRBJ2-7; 11 bases are shared with TRBD1. This CDR3 is 14 amino acids long. Germline V gene sequence: CDR1 SGHVS, CDR2 FQNEAQ. V trimming: 2 bases; J trimming: 7 bases; junction bases outside the gene matches: 4. The CDR3 nucleotides are TGTGCCAGCAGCTTATTGGGGACAGGGGGGGAGCAGTACTTC. Its translation is CASSLLGTGGEQYF.

This chain joins TRBV2 and TRBJ2-1; D is perhaps TRBD1 (5 bases). In germline, CDR1 is SNHLY, CDR2 FYNNEI. The CDR3 consists of 15 residues. V lost 5 bases and J 7 bases, leaving 18 bases between the germline ends. The CDR3 DNA reads as TGTGCCAGCAGTACCGGCAGACAGAATTGGAATGAGCAGTTCTTC. It is translated as CASSTGRQNWNEQFF. The full variable domain, in which reference TRBV2 and TRBJ2-1 provide the parts outside the CDR3, is EPEVTQTPSHQVTQMGQEVILRCVPISNHLYFYWYRQILGQKVEFLVSFYNNEISEKSEIFDDQFSVERPDGSNFTLKIRSTKLEDSAMYFCASSTGRQNWNEQFFGPGTRLTVL.

The chain joins TRBV9 to TRBJ2-2, with D perhaps TRBD2 (6 bases). V gave up 0 bases and J gave up 7 bases, with 7 bases separating them. From germline, CDR1 is SGDLS and CDR2 YYNGEE. This CDR3 spans 13 amino acids. CDR3 sequence reads: CASSVVGGGELFF. CDR3 bases: TGTGCCAGCAGCGTAGTCGGGGGCGGGGAGCTGTTTTTT.

The J gene is TRBJ2-3, the V gene TRBV4-1; D unresolved. Trimming shortened V by 0 bases and J by 3 bases, and 4 bases separated the two germline ends. The CDR3 extends over 13 amino acids. Germline values: CDR1 MGHRA, CDR2 YSYEKL. This CDR3 reads CASSQDLTDTQYF. DNA for the CDR3: TGCGCCAGCAGCCAAGATCTGACAGATACGCAGTATTTT.

This clone appeared a single time. The rearrangement joins TRBV7-3 to TRBJ1-1; no definite D call. The CDR3 is 14 residues long. With 6 bases removed from V and 0 bases from J, the gap between germline ends came to 11 bases. The V gene's germline CDR1 is SGHTA and CDR2 FQGTGA. DNA for the CDR3: TGTGCCAGCAGACGAGCACCAGTGAACACTGAAGCTTTCTTT. This translates into CASRRAPVNTEAFF.

The V call is TRBV5-4, the J call TRBJ2-2; no definite D call. Looked up from germline, CDR1 is SGHNT and CDR2 is YYREEE (reference sequence). Trimming removed 3 bases from V and 6 bases from J, with 15 bases in between. The CDR3 is made up of 15 amino acids. The CDR3, as DNA: TGTGCCAGCAGCTCTTCCCGGGCGCGGCCCGGGGAGCTGTTTTTT. It encodes CASSSSRARPGELFF.

This clone was observed once. V usage is TRBV29-1 and J usage is TRBJ2-2; D is undetermined. Germline CDR1 is SQVTM and CDR2 is ANQGSEA. Trimming cost V 3 bases and J 0 bases, with 5 bases left between them. There are 13 residues in the CDR3. CDR3 nucleotide sequence: TGCAGCGTTGACTATACGAACACCGGGGAGCTGTTTTTT. Amino acids: CSVDYTNTGELFF.

The rearrangement joins TRBV5-4 to TRBJ1-4; weak D call: TRBD1 (6 bases). Between the trimmed V and J ends, which lost 4 bases and 7 bases, there was a span of 17 bases. CDR3 size: 15 residues. Per the germline V gene, CDR1 is SGHNT and CDR2 is YYREEE (reference sequence). The DNA for the CDR3 is TGTGCCAGCAGCCCGAGGGGGGTTGGGGTTGAAAAACTGTTTTTT. Encoded protein: CASSPRGVGVEKLFF.

The V gene is TRBV7-9, the J gene TRBJ1-1; 9 bases are shared with TRBD1. CDR3 size: 15 residues. V lost 5 bases and J lost 1; bases outside the gene matches: 5. Germline V gene data show CDR1 as SEHNR and CDR2 as FQNEAQ (reference sequence). In nucleotides, the CDR3 is TGTGCCAGCAGCGTCACAGGGGGCCGGAACACTGAAGCTTTCTTT. Protein sequence: CASSVTGGRNTEAFF.

The chain recombines TRBV19 with TRBJ1-2; tentative D call: TRBD1 (6 bases). The CDR3 is 14 amino acids. Germline lookup yields CDR1 LNHDA and CDR2 SQIVND (reference sequence). V lost 9 bases and J lost 4, with 18 bases in between. In DNA, the CDR3 is TGTGCCAGCCCTCGTGACCAGGGGAGCTATGGCTACACCTTC. Translation gives CASPRDQGSYGYTF.

This clone showed up just a few times. The rearrangement joins TRBV6-6 to TRBJ1-2; unclear D gene. Looked up from germline, CDR1 is MNHNY and CDR2 is SVGAGI (reference sequence). The CDR3 has 11 amino acids. V shed 6 bases and J shed 8 bases, with 10 bases lying between them. The CDR3 loop reads CASRAQRGYTF. CDR3 sequence (DNA): TGTGCCAGCAGAGCACAGCGCGGCTACACCTTC.

V usage is TRBV7-9 and J usage is TRBJ2-7; no firm D call. The CDR3 totals 11 residues. Germline loops: CDR1 SEHNR, CDR2 FQNEAQ (reference sequence). V was clipped by 6 bases and J by 2 bases, with 5 bases between them. The CDR3 nucleotides read TGTGCCAGCAGTGACGCCTACGAGCAGTACTTC. It specifies CASSDAYEQYF.

This chain joins TRBV19 and TRBJ1-5; weak D call: TRBD1 (5 bases). The V gene lost 0 bases and the J gene lost 1 base, with 7 bases spanning the gap. The CDR3 sequence is 15 residues long. Germline assignment: CDR1 LNHDA and CDR2 SQIVND (reference sequence). CDR3 protein: CASSIDGDSNQPQHF. CDR3 nucleotides: TGTGCCAGTAGTATAGACGGGGACAGCAATCAGCCCCAGCATTTT.

The rearrangement joins TRBV5-6 to TRBJ2-7; 9 bases agree with TRBD1. This CDR3 is 15 amino acids long. Trimming cost V 3 bases and J 6 bases; bases outside gene matches: 10. The V gene's germline CDR1 is SGHDT and CDR2 YYEEEE. CDR3 loop: CASSSKGQGKSEQYF. CDR3 DNA sequence: TGTGCCAGCAGCTCGAAAGGACAGGGGAAGTCCGAGCAGTACTTC. Full variable domain (outside the CDR3, taken from reference TRBV5-6 and TRBJ2-7): DAGVTQSPTHLIKTRGQQVTLRCSPKSGHDTVSWYQQALGQGPQFIFQYYEEEERQRGNFPDRFSGHQFPNYSSELNVNALLLGDSALYLCASSSKGQGKSEQYFGPGTRLTVT.